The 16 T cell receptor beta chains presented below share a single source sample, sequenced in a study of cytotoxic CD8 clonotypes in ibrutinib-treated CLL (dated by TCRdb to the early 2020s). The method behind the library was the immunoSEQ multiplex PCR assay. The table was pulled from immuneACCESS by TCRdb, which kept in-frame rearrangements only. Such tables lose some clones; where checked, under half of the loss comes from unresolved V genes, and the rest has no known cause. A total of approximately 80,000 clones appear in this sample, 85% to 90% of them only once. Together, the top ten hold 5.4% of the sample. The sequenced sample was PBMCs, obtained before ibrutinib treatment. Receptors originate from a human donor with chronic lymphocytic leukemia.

The CDR3: CASSILLGRGTDTQYF. Here the CDR3 DNA reads TGTGCCAGCAGTATCCTGCTGGGTCGGGGCACAGATACGCAGTATTTT. The V and J genes are TRBV27 and TRBJ2-3, with D uncertain. There are 16 residues in the CDR3. The germline V gene has CDR1 MNHEY and CDR2 SMNVEV (reference sequence). V shed 5 bases and J shed 1 base, with 16 bases lying between them.

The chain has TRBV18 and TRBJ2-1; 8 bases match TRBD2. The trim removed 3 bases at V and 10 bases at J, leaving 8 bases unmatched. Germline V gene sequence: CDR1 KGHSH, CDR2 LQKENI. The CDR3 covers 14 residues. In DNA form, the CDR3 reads TGTGCCAGCTCACCCCAGTCAAGCGGGGGAGAGCAGTTCTTC. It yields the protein CASSPQSSGGEQFF.

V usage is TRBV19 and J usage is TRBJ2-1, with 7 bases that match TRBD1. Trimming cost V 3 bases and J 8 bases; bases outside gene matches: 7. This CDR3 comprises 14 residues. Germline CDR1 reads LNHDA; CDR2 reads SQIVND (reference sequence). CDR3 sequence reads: CASSMSRGTDEQFF. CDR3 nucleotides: TGTGCCAGTAGTATGAGCAGGGGGACCGATGAGCAGTTCTTC. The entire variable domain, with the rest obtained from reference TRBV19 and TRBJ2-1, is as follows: DGGITQSPKYLFRKEGQNVTLSCEQNLNHDAMYWYRQDPGQGLRLIYYSQIVNDFQKGDIAEGYSVSREKKESFPLTVTSAQKNPTAFYLCASSMSRGTDEQFFGPGTRLTVL.

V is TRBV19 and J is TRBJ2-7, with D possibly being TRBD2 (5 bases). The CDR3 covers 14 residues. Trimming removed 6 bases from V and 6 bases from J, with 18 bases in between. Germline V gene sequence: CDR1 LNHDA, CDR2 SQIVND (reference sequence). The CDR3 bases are TGTGCCAGTAGGGTGGGTTCAGCTGCGGGCGAGCAGTACTTC. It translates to CASRVGSAAGEQYF.

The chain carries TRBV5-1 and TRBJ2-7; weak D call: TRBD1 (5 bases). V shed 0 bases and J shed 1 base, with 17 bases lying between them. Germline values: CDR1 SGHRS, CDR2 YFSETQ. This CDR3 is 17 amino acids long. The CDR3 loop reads CASSLGPLGRGSYEQYF. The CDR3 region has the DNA TGCGCCAGCAGCTTGGGCCCGTTGGGGCGAGGATCCTACGAGCAGTACTTC.

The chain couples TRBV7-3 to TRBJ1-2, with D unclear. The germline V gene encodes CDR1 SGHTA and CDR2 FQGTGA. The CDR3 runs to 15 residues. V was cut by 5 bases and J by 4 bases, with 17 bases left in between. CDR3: CASSLASGPSYGYTF. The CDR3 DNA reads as TGTGCCAGCAGCCTCGCATCGGGCCCCTCCTATGGCTACACCTTC.

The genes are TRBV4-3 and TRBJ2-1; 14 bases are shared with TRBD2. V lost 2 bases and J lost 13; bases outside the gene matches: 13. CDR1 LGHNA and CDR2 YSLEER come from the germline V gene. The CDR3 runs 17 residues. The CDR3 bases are TGCGCCAGCAGCCAAACGGGACTAGCGGGAGCCGTCGGTAGTCAGTTCTTC. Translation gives CASSQTGLAGAVGSQFF.

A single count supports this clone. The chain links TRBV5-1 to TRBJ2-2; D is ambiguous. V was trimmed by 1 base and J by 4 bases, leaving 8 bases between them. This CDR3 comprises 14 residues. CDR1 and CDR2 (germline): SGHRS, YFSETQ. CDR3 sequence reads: CASSLLGITGELFF. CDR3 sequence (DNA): TGCGCCAGCAGCTTGTTAGGGATCACCGGGGAGCTGTTTTTT.

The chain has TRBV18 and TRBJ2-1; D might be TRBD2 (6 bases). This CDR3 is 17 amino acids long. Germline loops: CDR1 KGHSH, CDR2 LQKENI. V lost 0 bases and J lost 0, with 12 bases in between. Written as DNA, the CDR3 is TGTGCCAGCTCACCACCAGGGGCGGGGAGCTCCTACAATGAGCAGTTCTTC. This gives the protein CASSPPGAGSSYNEQFF.

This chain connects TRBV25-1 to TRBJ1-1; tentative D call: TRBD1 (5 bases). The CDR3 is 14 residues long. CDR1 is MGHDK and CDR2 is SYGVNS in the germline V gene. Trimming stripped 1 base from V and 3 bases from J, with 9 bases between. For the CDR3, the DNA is TGTGCCAGCAGTGAATTTCCGGGGGACACTGAAGCTTTCTTT. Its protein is CASSEFPGDTEAFF.

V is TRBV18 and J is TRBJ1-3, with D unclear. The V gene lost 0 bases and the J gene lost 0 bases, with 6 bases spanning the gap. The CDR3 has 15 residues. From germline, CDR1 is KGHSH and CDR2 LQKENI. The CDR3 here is CASSPPSPSGNTIYF. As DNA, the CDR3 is TGTGCCAGCTCACCACCTAGCCCCTCTGGAAACACCATATATTTT.

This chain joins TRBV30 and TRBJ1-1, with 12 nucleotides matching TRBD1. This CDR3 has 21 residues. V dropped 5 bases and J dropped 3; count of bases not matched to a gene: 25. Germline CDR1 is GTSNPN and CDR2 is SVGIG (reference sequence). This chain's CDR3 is CAWPPGPGQGAIMIEDTEAFF. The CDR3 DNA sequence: TGTGCCTGGCCACCAGGACCGGGACAGGGGGCGATTATGATCGAGGACACTGAAGCTTTCTTT.

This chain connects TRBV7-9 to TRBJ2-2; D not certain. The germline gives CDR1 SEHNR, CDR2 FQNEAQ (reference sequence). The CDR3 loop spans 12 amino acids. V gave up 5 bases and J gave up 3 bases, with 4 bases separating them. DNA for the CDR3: TGTGCCAGCAGCGCGGACACCGGGGAGCTGTTTTTT. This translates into CASSADTGELFF. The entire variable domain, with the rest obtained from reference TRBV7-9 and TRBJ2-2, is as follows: DTGVSQNPRHKITKRGQNVTFRCDPISEHNRLYWYRQTLGQGPEFLTYFQNEAQLEKSRLLSDRFSAERPKGSFSTLEIQRTEQGDSAMYLCASSADTGELFFGEGSRLTVL.

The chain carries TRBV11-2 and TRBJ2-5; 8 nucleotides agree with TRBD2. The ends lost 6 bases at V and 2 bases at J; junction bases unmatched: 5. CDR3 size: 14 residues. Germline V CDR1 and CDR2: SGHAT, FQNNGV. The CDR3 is CASRRGGLQETQYF. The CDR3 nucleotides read TGTGCCAGCAGACGGGGGGGTCTACAAGAGACCCAGTACTTC.

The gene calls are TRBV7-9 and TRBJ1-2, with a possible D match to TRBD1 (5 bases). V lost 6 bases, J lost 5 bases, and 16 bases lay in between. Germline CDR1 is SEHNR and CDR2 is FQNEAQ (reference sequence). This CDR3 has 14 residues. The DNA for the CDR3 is TGTGCCAGCAGTCCGCCGGGGCGTAATTATGGCTACACCTTC. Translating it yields CASSPPGRNYGYTF.

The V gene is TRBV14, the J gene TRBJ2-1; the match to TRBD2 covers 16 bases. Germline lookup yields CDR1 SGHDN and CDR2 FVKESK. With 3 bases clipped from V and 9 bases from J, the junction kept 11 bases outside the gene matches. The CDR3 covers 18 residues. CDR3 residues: CASSHAPGLAGGRGEQFF. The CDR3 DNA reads TGTGCCAGCAGCCACGCACCGGGACTAGCGGGAGGGCGAGGTGAGCAGTTCTTC.